The 15 T cell receptor beta chains listed next were all sequenced from one sample in a study of shared clonotypes between healthy human individuals. Sequencing was performed with immunoSEQ multiplex PCR; in TCRdb, only in-frame clones are kept and a portion is missing. Of about 1 million clones listed, approximately 72% were seen once; the top ten hold 1.2% to 1.5%. Material for sequencing was memory CD4+ T cells sorted from blood. Described subset: CD45RA-negative fraction. The origin of the receptors is a man aged 18 to 30 in good health.

The chain has TRBV18 and TRBJ1-1; 9 positions agree with TRBD1. The V gene's germline CDR1 is KGHSH and CDR2 LQKENI. The CDR3 is 14 amino acids. The junction had 7 bases not matched to a gene; V was cut back by 5 bases and J by 6 bases. CDR3 nucleotide sequence: TGTGCCAGCTCAAAGGACAGGGGCGATCCTGAAGCTTTCTTT. This codes for CASSKDRGDPEAFF.

The V gene is TRBV6-5, the J gene TRBJ2-7; TRBD1 agrees at 9 bases. The J segment lost 4 bases and the V segment lost 3 bases, leaving 4 bases of the junction unmatched. Germline V lookup: CDR1 MNHEY, CDR2 SVGAGI. The CDR3 consists of 14 residues. As DNA, the CDR3 is TGTGCCAGCAGTTATGGACAGGGGTATTACGAGCAGTACTTC. The encoded protein is CASSYGQGYYEQYF.

The chain uses TRBV5-1 and TRBJ2-3, with D possibly being TRBD1 (6 bases). Germline assignment: CDR1 SGHRS and CDR2 YFSETQ. V was pared by 0 bases and J by 3 bases, with 11 bases between. CDR3 size: 15 residues. CDR3 in DNA: TGCGCCAGCAGCTTGGCTAGGACAGAAACAGATACGCAGTATTTT. Encoded protein: CASSLARTETDTQYF.

The V and J genes are TRBV14 and TRBJ2-7, with D unresolved. V gave up 2 bases and J gave up 5 bases, with 7 bases separating them. This CDR3 has 12 residues. Germline CDR1 is SGHDN and CDR2 is FVKESK. CDR3 loop: CASSQLFDEQYF. CDR3 sequence (DNA): TGTGCCAGCAGCCAACTCTTCGACGAGCAGTACTTC.

The CDR3 region is CASSGGGTGYNEQFF. The CDR3 DNA reads TGTGCCAGCAGTGGGGGCGGGACAGGGTACAATGAGCAGTTCTTC. The V gene is TRBV6-6, the J gene TRBJ2-1, with 9 bases that match TRBD1. Germline lookup yields CDR1 MNHNY and CDR2 SVGAGI (reference sequence). Unmatched junction bases numbered 6, after V lost 5 bases and J lost 4 bases. This CDR3 contains 15 residues.

This clone showed up just once. The genes are TRBV7-2 and TRBJ2-7, with 10 nucleotides matching TRBD1. Trimming at V came to 5 bases and at J to 2 bases, leaving 6 bases not matched to a gene. From germline, CDR1 is SGHTA and CDR2 FQGNSA. The CDR3 loop spans 15 amino acids. The CDR3 region has the DNA TGTGCCAGCAGCAGACAGGGGGCCAGCCCCTACGAGCAGTACTTC. As protein: CASSRQGASPYEQYF.

The V gene is TRBV6-1, the J gene TRBJ1-3, with unresolved D. The CDR3 has 15 residues. Germline lookup yields CDR1 MNHNS and CDR2 SASEGT. V was clipped by 2 bases and J by 2 bases, with 10 bases between them. The CDR3 DNA follows: TGTGCCAGCAGTGAATTAGGAAGTCCTGGAAACACCATATATTTT. It specifies CASSELGSPGNTIYF.

The J gene is TRBJ2-7, the V gene TRBV7-9; 8 positions agree with TRBD1. This CDR3 is 18 amino acids long. Germline loops: CDR1 SEHNR, CDR2 FQNEAQ (reference sequence). Trimming took 3 bases from V and 2 from J; bases not matched to a gene: 15. The CDR3 region is CASSFRSIGQGRPYEQYF. The CDR3 DNA reads as TGTGCCAGCAGCTTCCGCTCAATAGGACAGGGAAGGCCCTACGAGCAGTACTTC.

The CDR3 reads CASSPPVGGNTIYF. The CDR3 nucleotides read TGTGCCAGCTCACCACCGGTAGGGGGAAACACCATATATTTT. The chain links TRBV18 to TRBJ1-3; D uncertain. The CDR3 extends over 14 amino acids. Trimming left V 0 bases short and J 4 bases short, with 7 bases between. The V gene's germline CDR1 is KGHSH and CDR2 LQKENI.

This clone was seen just once. Here the CDR3 DNA reads TGCGCCAGCAGCCAACTGATCCGGGAGACCCAGTACTTC. Translation: CASSQLIRETQYF. The gene calls are TRBV4-1 and TRBJ2-5; D unresolved. V lost 2 bases and J 5 bases, leaving 9 bases between the germline ends. The germline CDR1 and CDR2 sequences are MGHRA and YSYEKL. CDR3 size: 13 residues.

The chain uses TRBV6-6 and TRBJ2-5, with unresolved D. Trimming cost V 4 bases and J 5 bases, with 11 bases left between them. The CDR3 covers 13 residues. Germline assignment: CDR1 MNHNY and CDR2 SVGAGI (reference sequence). The CDR3 nucleotides read TGTGCCAGCAGTTCCTCGGACGCGGAGACCCAGTACTTC. It translates to CASSSSDAETQYF.

This clone was recorded a few times. The chain recombines TRBV27 with TRBJ1-2; D gene ambiguous. Between the trimmed V and J ends, which lost 9 bases and 4 bases, there was a span of 18 bases. The CDR3 covers 14 residues. Germline V gene data show CDR1 as MNHEY and CDR2 as SMNVEV (reference sequence). CDR3 DNA sequence: TGTGCCAGGGGAGAGAGGCCCTCCTCCTATGGCTACACCTTC. This translates into CARGERPSSYGYTF.

There are a few counts of this clone. A much bigger clone sits one base away, suggesting this may be a read error. The rearrangement uses TRBV2 and TRBJ1-1; D unresolved. There are 13 residues in the CDR3. The ends were cut back, 1 base at V and 3 bases at J, with 6 bases in the middle. CDR1 and CDR2 from the germline V gene are SNHLY and FYNNEI. The CDR3 DNA follows: TGTGCCAGCAGTGAAGAAGGGTACACTGAAGCTTTCTTT. Translating it yields CASSEEGYTEAFF.

This clone has only one observation. The chain joins TRBV27 to TRBJ2-7, with 8 bases fitting TRBD2. Unmatched junction bases numbered 15, after V lost 6 bases and J lost 2 bases. Germline V CDR1 and CDR2: MNHEY, SMNVEV (reference sequence). CDR3 length: 17 amino acids. CDR3 in amino acids: CASSSTGKLAGPYEQYF. The DNA of the CDR3 is TGTGCCAGCAGCAGTACAGGCAAGCTAGCGGGCCCCTACGAGCAGTACTTC.

This chain links TRBV6-5 with TRBJ2-3; either TRBD1 or TRBD2 may supply D (6 bases each). The CDR3 sequence is 12 residues long. From germline, CDR1 is MNHEY and CDR2 SVGAGI. Trimming removed 7 bases at V and 7 bases at J, with 12 bases between. The DNA of the CDR3 is TGTGCCAGCATGGGGGCGGGAAATACGCAGTATTTT. Translating it yields CASMGAGNTQYF.